The 18 T cell receptor beta chains below were found in one sample sequenced in a study of sequential checkpoint blockade in melanoma. Regarding treatment: randomized to nivolumab then ipilimumab (arm A) or the reverse (arm B). Method: immunoSEQ multiplex PCR; TCRdb's copy keeps in-frame clones and lacks some. Here the sample spans some 10,000 clones, more than 75% being singletons. The sequenced sample was CD8+ T cells sorted from blood (inferred from file names), obtained from a patient given nivolumab and ipilimumab in sequence. These receptors came from a human donor with melanoma.

The gene calls are TRBV5-4 and TRBJ2-7; possibly TRBD2 for D (5 bases). The CDR3 extends over 15 amino acids. Trimming stripped 0 bases from V and 2 bases from J, with 12 bases between. Looked up from germline, CDR1 is SGHNT and CDR2 is YYREEE (reference sequence). CDR3 loop: CASSLVGEGPYEQYF. For the CDR3, the DNA is TGTGCCAGCAGCTTGGTAGGCGAGGGTCCCTACGAGCAGTACTTC.

The V and J genes are TRBV4-3 and TRBJ2-6; TRBD1 might be the D (5 bases). This CDR3 spans 17 amino acids. Trimming shortened V by 0 bases and J by 0 bases, and 9 bases separated the two germline ends. CDR1 is LGHNA, CDR2 YSLEER, per germline. As DNA, the CDR3 is TGCGCCAGCAGCCAAGATGACAGCTCCTCTGGGGCCAACGTCCTGACTTTC. Residues: CASSQDDSSSGANVLTF.

The chain is built from TRBV7-9 and TRBJ1-2, with 7 nucleotides matching TRBD1. J lost 4 bases, V lost 8 bases, and 13 bases had no gene match. CDR1 SEHNR and CDR2 FQNEAQ come from the germline V gene (reference sequence). The CDR3 covers 15 residues. The CDR3 bases are TGTGCCAGCGCTGAGGCAGGGGGACCCCTCTATGGCTACACCTTC. As protein: CASAEAGGPLYGYTF.

The chain uses TRBV27 and TRBJ1-5; D is possibly TRBD1 (6 bases). The germline V gene encodes CDR1 MNHEY and CDR2 SMNVEV (reference sequence). This CDR3 has 14 amino acids. V was trimmed by 1 base and J by 4 bases, leaving 8 bases between them. This CDR3 reads CASSLWGQNQPQHF. The CDR3, as DNA: TGTGCCAGCAGTTTATGGGGACAAAATCAGCCCCAGCATTTT.

The V gene is TRBV28, the J gene TRBJ1-6, with D maybe TRBD1 (6 bases). V lost 6 bases, J lost 3 bases, and 12 bases lay in between. CDR1 MDHEN and CDR2 SYDVKM come from the germline V gene. The CDR3 totals 15 residues. CDR3 in DNA: TGTGCCAGCAGGGGGACATGGAACTATAATTCACCCCTCCACTTT. Its protein is CASRGTWNYNSPLHF.

The chain links TRBV7-9 to TRBJ1-6, with 8 bases matching TRBD1. J gave up 7 bases and V 7 bases, and 6 bases lay outside the gene matches. CDR1 and CDR2 (germline): SEHNR, FQNEAQ (reference sequence). The CDR3 sequence is 14 residues long. The CDR3 sequence: CASTGQGTNSPLHF. CDR3 coding DNA: TGTGCCAGCACCGGACAGGGAACAAATTCACCCCTCCACTTT.

The rearrangement uses TRBV9 and TRBJ2-7, with D possibly being TRBD2 (7 bases). This CDR3 is built from 14 residues. V was shortened by 4 bases and J by 4 bases, with 15 bases between the two germline ends. Germline CDR1 reads SGDLS; CDR2 reads YYNGEE. The CDR3 protein is CASSPRGAGYEQYF. CDR3 sequence (DNA): TGTGCCAGCAGCCCCCGGGGGGCGGGATACGAGCAGTACTTC. Variable domain in full (rest from reference TRBV9 and TRBJ2-7): DSGVTQTPKHLITATGQRVTLRCSPRSGDLSVYWYQQSLDQGLQFLIQYYNGEERAKGNILERFSAQQFPDLHSELNLSSLELGDSALYFCASSPRGAGYEQYFGPGTRLTVT.

This clone was found once. This chain uses TRBV4-2 with TRBJ2-7; 12 nucleotides agree with TRBD2. V lost 0 bases and J lost 4; bases outside the gene matches: 4. Germline-derived CDR1 and CDR2 are LGHNA and YNFKEQ. This CDR3 has 16 residues. The CDR3 loop reads CASSQEASGGGYEQYF. The CDR3 DNA reads as TGTGCCAGCAGCCAAGAGGCTAGCGGGGGGGGGTACGAGCAGTACTTC.

This chain links TRBV7-2 with TRBJ2-7, with 10 nucleotides matching TRBD2. The CDR3 contains 15 residues. Germline CDR1 SGHTA, CDR2 FQGNSA. V trimming: 5 bases; J trimming: 3 bases; junction bases outside the gene matches: 7. CDR3 bases: TGTGCCAGCAGCGCGAGCGGGGGGGCCTTCTACGAGCAGTACTTC. Translating gives CASSASGGAFYEQYF.

Concerning this clone: The germline gene is not matched at one end of the junction; a read error may be the cause. The chain carries TRBV19 and TRBJ1-1; 9 bases are a match to TRBD1. CDR1 and CDR2 (germline): LNHDA, SQIVND (reference sequence). The CDR3 covers 13 residues. The CDR3 reads CASTTGGNPEAFF. The CDR3 bases are TGTGCCAGTACGACAGGGGGGAACCCTGAAGCTTTCTTT. Full variable domain (rest looked up from reference TRBV19 and TRBJ1-1): DGGITQSPKYLFRKEGQNVTLSCEQNLNHDAMYWYRQDPGQGLRLIYYSQIVNDFQKGDIAEGYSVSREKKESFPLTVTSAQKNPTAFYLCASTTGGNPEAFFGQGTRLTVV.

The chain couples TRBV5-1 to TRBJ2-7; D perhaps matches TRBD2 (5 bases). This CDR3 comprises 12 residues. V lost 0 bases to trimming and J lost 7 bases, with 8 bases between them. Germline CDR1 is SGHRS and CDR2 is YFSETQ. The CDR3 spells CASSLEGGEQYF. The DNA for the CDR3 is TGCGCCAGCAGCTTGGAAGGCGGGGAGCAGTACTTC.

The rearrangement uses TRBV5-6 and TRBJ1-3, with 7 bases matching TRBD1. This CDR3 is built from 15 residues. Trimming at V came to 7 bases and at J to 8 bases, leaving 15 bases not matched to a gene. Germline V gene sequence: CDR1 SGHDT, CDR2 YYEEEE. CDR3 nucleotide sequence: TGTGCCAGCCAAGCGGACGGCAGGGGGATACACACCATATATTTT. Its protein is CASQADGRGIHTIYF.

The count of this clone is one. The rearrangement uses TRBV21-1 and TRBJ1-1. TRBV21-1 is deemed a pseudogene. The CDR3 extends over 13 amino acids. CDR3 residues: CAIPGKMNTEAFF. CDR3 nucleotides: TGTGCCATCCCGGGAAAGATGAACACTGAAGCTTTCTTT.

This clone was seen only a few times. This chain joins TRBV9 and TRBJ2-2; weak D call: TRBD2 (6 bases). The V and J ends lost 0 bases and 7 bases respectively, with 19 bases between them. The CDR3 runs 17 residues. Germline-derived CDR1 and CDR2 are SGDLS and YYNGEE. The CDR3 here is CASSVGGGPRIGGELFF. CDR3 DNA sequence: TGTGCCAGCAGCGTAGGGGGAGGCCCCCGAATTGGCGGGGAGCTGTTTTTT.

The rearrangement links TRBV4-3 to TRBJ2-7; the D gene is possibly TRBD2 (6 bases). V lost 1 base and J 2 bases, leaving 12 bases between the germline ends. CDR3 length equals 15 residues. CDR1 LGHNA and CDR2 YSLEER come from the germline V gene. The CDR3 DNA reads TGCGCCAGCAGCCAAGGAGTAGGAGGGGCCTACGAGCAGTACTTC. Its protein product is CASSQGVGGAYEQYF.

V and J are TRBV6-5 and TRBJ2-5; 9 nucleotides line up with TRBD1. Germline CDR1 reads MNHEY; CDR2 reads SVGAGI. The CDR3 has 15 amino acids. J gave up 4 bases and V 4 bases, and 7 bases lay outside the gene matches. For the CDR3, the DNA is TGTGCCAGCAGTTGGACAGGGGCCCAAGGAGAGACCCAGTACTTC. Translating it yields CASSWTGAQGETQYF.

The J gene is TRBJ2-7, the V gene TRBV28; TRBD1 agrees at 8 bases. The CDR3 consists of 13 residues. V trimming: 6 bases; J trimming: 7 bases; junction bases outside the gene matches: 8. Per germline, CDR1 MDHEN and CDR2 SYDVKM. The CDR3 is CASSRGQGWEQYF. CDR3 coding DNA: TGTGCCAGCAGCCGCGGACAGGGTTGGGAGCAGTACTTC.

This clone was found a few times. The chain couples TRBV4-1 to TRBJ2-7; 9 bases align to TRBD1. Germline loops: CDR1 MGHRA, CDR2 YSYEKL. The CDR3 spans 13 residues. The V and J ends lost 2 bases and 7 bases, in that order; junction bases with no gene match: 3. In nucleotides, the CDR3 is TGCGCCAGCAGCCAATGGGGGACAGGGGAGCAGTACTTC. Protein product: CASSQWGTGEQYF.